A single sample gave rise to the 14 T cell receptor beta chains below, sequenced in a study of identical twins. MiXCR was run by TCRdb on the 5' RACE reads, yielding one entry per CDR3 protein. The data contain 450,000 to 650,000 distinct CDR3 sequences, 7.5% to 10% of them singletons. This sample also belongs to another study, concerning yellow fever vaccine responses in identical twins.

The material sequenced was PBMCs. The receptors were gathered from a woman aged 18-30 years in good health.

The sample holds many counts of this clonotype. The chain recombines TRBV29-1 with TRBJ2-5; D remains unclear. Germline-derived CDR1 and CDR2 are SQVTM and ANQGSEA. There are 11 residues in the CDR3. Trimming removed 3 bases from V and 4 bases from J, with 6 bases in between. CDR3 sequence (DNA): TGCAGCGTTGATAACGGAGAGACCCAGTACTTC. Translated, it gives CSVDNGETQYF.

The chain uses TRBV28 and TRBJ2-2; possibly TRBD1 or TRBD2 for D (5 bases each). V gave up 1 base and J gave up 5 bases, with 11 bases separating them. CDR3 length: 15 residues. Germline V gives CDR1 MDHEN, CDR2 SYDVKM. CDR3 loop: CASSLFGEGTGELFF. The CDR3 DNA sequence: TGTGCCAGCAGTTTATTCGGTGAGGGGACCGGGGAGCTGTTTTTT. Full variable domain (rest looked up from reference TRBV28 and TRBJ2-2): DVKVTQSSRYLVKRTGEKVFLECVQDMDHENMFWYRQDPGLGLRLIYFSYDVKMKEKGDIPEGYSVSREKKERFSLILESASTNQTSMYLCASSLFGEGTGELFFGEGSRLTVL.

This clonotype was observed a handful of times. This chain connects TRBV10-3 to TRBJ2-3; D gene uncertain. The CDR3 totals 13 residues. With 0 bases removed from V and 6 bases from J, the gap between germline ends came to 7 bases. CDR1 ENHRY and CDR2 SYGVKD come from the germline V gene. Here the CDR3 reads CAISESVGDTQYF. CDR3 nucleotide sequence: TGTGCCATCAGTGAGTCCGTGGGTGATACGCAGTATTTT.

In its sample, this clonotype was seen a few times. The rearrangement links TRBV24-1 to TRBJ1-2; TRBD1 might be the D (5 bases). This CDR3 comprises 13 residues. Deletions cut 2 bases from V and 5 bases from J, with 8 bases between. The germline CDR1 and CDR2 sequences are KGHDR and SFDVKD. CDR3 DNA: TGTGCCACCAGTGATTCCGGGACTTATGGCTACACCTTC. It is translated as CATSDSGTYGYTF.

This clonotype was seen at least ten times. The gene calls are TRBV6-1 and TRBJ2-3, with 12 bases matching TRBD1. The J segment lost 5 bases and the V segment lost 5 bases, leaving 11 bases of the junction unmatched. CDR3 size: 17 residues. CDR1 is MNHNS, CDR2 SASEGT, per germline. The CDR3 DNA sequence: TGTGCCAGCAGTAGATACCCGGGACAGGGGGCCTTAGATACGCAGTATTTT. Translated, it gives CASSRYPGQGALDTQYF.

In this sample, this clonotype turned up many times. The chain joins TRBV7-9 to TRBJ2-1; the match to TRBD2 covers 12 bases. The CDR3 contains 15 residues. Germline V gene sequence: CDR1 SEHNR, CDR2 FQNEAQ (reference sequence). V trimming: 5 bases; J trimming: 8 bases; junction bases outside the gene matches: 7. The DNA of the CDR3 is TGTGCCAGCAGCGCTCTAGCGGGAGGGGGGGATGAGCAGTTCTTC. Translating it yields CASSALAGGGDEQFF.

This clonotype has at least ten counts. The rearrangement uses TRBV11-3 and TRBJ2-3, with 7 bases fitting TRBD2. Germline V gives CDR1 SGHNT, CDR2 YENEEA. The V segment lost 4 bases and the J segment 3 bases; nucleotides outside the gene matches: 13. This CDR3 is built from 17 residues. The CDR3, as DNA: TGTGCCAGCAGCTCCAGACAGCTAGGGGAGGGTACAGATACGCAGTATTTT. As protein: CASSSRQLGEGTDTQYF. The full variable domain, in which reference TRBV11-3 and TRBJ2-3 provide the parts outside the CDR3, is EAGVVQSPRYKIIEKKQPVAFWCNPISGHNTLYWYLQNLGQGPELLIRYENEEAVDDSQLPKDRFSAERLKGVDSTLKIQPAELGDSAVYLCASSSRQLGEGTDTQYFGPGTRLTVL.

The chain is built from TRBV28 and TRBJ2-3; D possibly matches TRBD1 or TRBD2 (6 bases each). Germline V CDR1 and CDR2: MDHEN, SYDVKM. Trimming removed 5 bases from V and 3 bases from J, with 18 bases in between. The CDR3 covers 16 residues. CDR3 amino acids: CASSPGGGFRTDTQYF. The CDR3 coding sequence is TGTGCCAGCAGTCCCGGGGGCGGTTTCCGGACAGATACGCAGTATTTT.

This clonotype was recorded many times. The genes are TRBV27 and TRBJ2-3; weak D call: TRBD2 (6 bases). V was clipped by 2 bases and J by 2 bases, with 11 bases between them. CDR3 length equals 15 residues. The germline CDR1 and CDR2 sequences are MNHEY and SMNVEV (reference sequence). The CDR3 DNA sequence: TGTGCCAGCAGTTTAACTAGCTCAGACACAGATACGCAGTATTTT. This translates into CASSLTSSDTDTQYF.

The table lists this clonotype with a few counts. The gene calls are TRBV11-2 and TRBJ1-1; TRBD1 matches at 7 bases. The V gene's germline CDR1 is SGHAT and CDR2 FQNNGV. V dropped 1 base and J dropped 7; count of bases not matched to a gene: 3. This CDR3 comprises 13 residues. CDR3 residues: CASSLVRDSEAFF. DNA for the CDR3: TGTGCCAGCAGCTTAGTAAGGGACAGTGAAGCTTTCTTT.

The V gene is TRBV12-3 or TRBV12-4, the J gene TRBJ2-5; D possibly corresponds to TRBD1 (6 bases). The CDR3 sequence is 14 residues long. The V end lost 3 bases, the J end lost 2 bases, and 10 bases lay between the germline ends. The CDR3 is CASSFDRYQETQYF. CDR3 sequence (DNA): TGTGCCAGCAGTTTCGACAGGTATCAAGAGACCCAGTACTTC.

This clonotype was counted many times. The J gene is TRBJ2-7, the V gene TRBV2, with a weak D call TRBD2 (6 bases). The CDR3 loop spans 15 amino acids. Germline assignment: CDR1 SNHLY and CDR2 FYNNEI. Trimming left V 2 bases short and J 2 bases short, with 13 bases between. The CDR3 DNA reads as TGTGCCAGCAGTGAACAGGGAACGGGGGCCTACGAGCAGTACTTC. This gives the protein CASSEQGTGAYEQYF. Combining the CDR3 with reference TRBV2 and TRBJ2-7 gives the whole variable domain EPEVTQTPSHQVTQMGQEVILRCVPISNHLYFYWYRQILGQKVEFLVSFYNNEISEKSEIFDDQFSVERPDGSNFTLKIRSTKLEDSAMYFCASSEQGTGAYEQYFGPGTRLTVT.

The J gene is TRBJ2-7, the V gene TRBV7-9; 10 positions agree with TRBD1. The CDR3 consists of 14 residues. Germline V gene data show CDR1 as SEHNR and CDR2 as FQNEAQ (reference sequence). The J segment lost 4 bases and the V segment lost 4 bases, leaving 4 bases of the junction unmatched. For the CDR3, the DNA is TGTGCCAGCAGCTCGGACAGGGGGATATACGAGCAGTACTTC. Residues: CASSSDRGIYEQYF.

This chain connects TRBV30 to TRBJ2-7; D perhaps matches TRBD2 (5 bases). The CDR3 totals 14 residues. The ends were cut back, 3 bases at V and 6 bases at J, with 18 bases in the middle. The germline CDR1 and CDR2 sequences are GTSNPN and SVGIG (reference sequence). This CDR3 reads CAWRGPPERVEQYF. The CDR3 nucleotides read TGTGCCTGGAGAGGACCTCCCGAGAGGGTCGAGCAGTACTTC.